This entry lists 10 T cell receptor beta chains sequenced from one sample in a study of T-cell reconstitution after alpha-beta-depleted transplantation in children. Unique molecular identifiers were incorporated during preparation of the TCRbeta library. TCRdb analysed the PCR reads with MiXCR anew, one entry per CDR3 protein. The sample holds 500,000 to 750,000 distinct CDR3 sequences, 25% to 30% seen once. The material sequenced was PBMCs, taken before TCRalphabeta/CD19-depleted stem cell transplant. Receptor source: a boy under two years old with Wiskott-Aldrich syndrome, due to receive a stem cell transplant.

The V call is TRBV3-1, the J call TRBJ1-4; no definite D call. This CDR3 is built from 13 residues. V was pared by 3 bases and J by 4 bases, with 6 bases between. Per the germline V gene, CDR1 is LGHDT and CDR2 is YNNKEL (reference sequence). This CDR3 is CASSQDLNEKLFF. The CDR3 DNA reads as TGTGCCAGCAGCCAGGACCTTAATGAAAAACTGTTTTTT. Looking up the rest from reference TRBV3-1 and TRBJ1-4 gives the full variable domain: DTAVSQTPKYLVTQMGNDKSIKCEQNLGHDTMYWYKQDSKKFLKIMFSYNNKELIINETVPNRFSPKSPDKAHLNLHINSLELGDSAVYFCASSQDLNEKLFFGSGTQLSVL.

This clonotype was observed a handful of times. This chain uses TRBV29-1 with TRBJ2-5; TRBD2 aligns across 10 bases. The germline CDR1 and CDR2 sequences are SQVTM and ANQGSEA. The CDR3 spans 13 residues. Trimming cost V 5 bases and J 5 bases; bases outside gene matches: 5. The CDR3: CSVLAGGRETQYF. For the CDR3, the DNA is TGCAGCGTTTTAGCGGGAGGACGGGAGACCCAGTACTTC. Combining the CDR3 with reference TRBV29-1 and TRBJ2-5 gives the whole variable domain SAVISQKPSRDICQRGTSLTIQCQVDSQVTMMFWYRQQPGQSLTLIATANQGSEATYESGFVIDKFPISRPNLTFSTLTVSNMSPEDSSIYLCSVLAGGRETQYFGPGTRLLVL.

This clonotype was recorded a few times. The rearrangement links TRBV12-3 or TRBV12-4 to TRBJ2-1, with 10 bases identical to TRBD2. J was trimmed by 9 bases and V by 5 bases; bases with no gene match: 16. CDR3 length: 17 amino acids. CDR3 DNA: TGTGCCAGCAGTCGAGAAGCGGGAGGGGGTGCGAGGAGTGAGCAGTTCTTC. This gives the protein CASSREAGGGARSEQFF.

The table lists this clonotype with a few counts. The genes are TRBV21-1 and TRBJ2-7. TRBV21-1 is classified as a pseudogene. The CDR3 runs 16 residues. This CDR3 is CASSKVLPATDYEQYF. CDR3 coding DNA: TGTGCCAGCAGCAAAGTCTTACCGGCCACGGATTACGAGCAGTACTTC.

The genes are TRBV28 and TRBJ2-7, with 7 bases fitting TRBD2. This CDR3 region has 16 residues. The J segment lost 0 bases and the V segment lost 5 bases, leaving 10 bases of the junction unmatched. Germline CDR1 MDHEN, CDR2 SYDVKM. The DNA of the CDR3 is TGTGCCAGCAGTCTCGGTCCTAGCGGTATCTCCTACGAGCAGTACTTC. Translating gives CASSLGPSGISYEQYF. The whole variable domain, filled in from reference TRBV28 and TRBJ2-7, reads DVKVTQSSRYLVKRTGEKVFLECVQDMDHENMFWYRQDPGLGLRLIYFSYDVKMKEKGDIPEGYSVSREKKERFSLILESASTNQTSMYLCASSLGPSGISYEQYFGPGTRLTVT.

In DNA form, the CDR3 reads TGTGCCAGCAGCTTGTTACTCCGCACAGATACGCAGTATTTT. Translated: CASSLLLRTDTQYF. This chain joins TRBV7-8 and TRBJ2-3; D unclear. This CDR3 has 14 residues. Germline assignment: CDR1 SGHVS and CDR2 FQNEAQ. Trimming pared 3 bases from V and 1 base from J, leaving 8 bases between.

The genes are TRBV5-1 and TRBJ2-3; TRBD2 agrees at 9 bases. The germline gives CDR1 SGHRS, CDR2 YFSETQ. V lost 0 bases, J lost 8 bases, and 13 bases stayed unmatched. The CDR3 has 17 amino acids. CDR3 loop: CASSLVELAGTSGTQYF. Here the CDR3 DNA reads TGCGCCAGCAGCTTGGTCGAACTAGCGGGCACGTCGGGTACGCAGTATTTT.

The J gene is TRBJ2-3, the V gene TRBV5-1, with 11 nucleotides matching TRBD2. After removal of 3 bases from V and 5 bases from J, the junction contained 14 bases not matched to a gene. In germline, CDR1 is SGHRS, CDR2 YFSETQ. The CDR3 loop spans 18 amino acids. The CDR3 spells CASSSTVLAGGSGDTQYF. The CDR3 nucleotides are TGCGCCAGCAGCTCTACCGTCCTAGCGGGAGGATCGGGAGATACGCAGTATTTT.

V gene TRBV7-9 combines with J gene TRBJ2-1, with no clear D. Germline loops: CDR1 SEHNR, CDR2 FQNEAQ (reference sequence). This CDR3 spans 13 amino acids. Trimming removed 2 bases at V and 8 bases at J, with 10 bases between. Here the CDR3 reads CASSLPLVDEQFF. The DNA for the CDR3 is TGTGCCAGCAGCTTACCGTTAGTAGATGAGCAGTTCTTC.

V and J are TRBV18 and TRBJ2-7, with no clear D. The V gene lost 6 bases and the J gene lost 0 bases, with 12 bases spanning the gap. Germline values: CDR1 KGHSH, CDR2 LQKENI. The CDR3 extends over 14 amino acids. Here the CDR3 DNA reads TGTGCCAGCTCCGCCGACCGGTTCTCCTACGAGCAGTACTTC. Translated: CASSADRFSYEQYF.